These 22 T cell receptor beta chains originate from one sample sequenced in a study of control samples from healthy donors and cancer patients. TCRdb's table, derived via immunoSEQ multiplex PCR, lists solely in-frame clones and lacks some. Counted here are around 130,000 clones, around 89% occurring once; the ten biggest clones make up almost 40%. The sequenced sample was blood. Receptors were obtained from a man over 45 in good health.

The chain uses TRBV11-1 and TRBJ1-2; no firm D call. Germline CDR1 reads SGHAT; CDR2 reads FQDESV (reference sequence). CDR3 length: 15 amino acids. V lost 0 bases and J lost 3, with 11 bases in between. This CDR3 is CASSLAGSPYYGYTF. CDR3 bases: TGTGCCAGCAGCTTAGCAGGGAGCCCTTACTATGGCTACACCTTC.

The chain recombines TRBV29-1 with TRBJ1-2; 9 bases are shared with TRBD1. This CDR3 comprises 14 residues. Germline-derived CDR1 and CDR2 are SQVTM and ANQGSEA. The J segment lost 8 bases and the V segment lost 5 bases, leaving 12 bases of the junction unmatched. The CDR3 bases are TGCAGCGTTTTACCGGGACAGGGTTTTGAGGGCTACACCTTC. Encoded protein: CSVLPGQGFEGYTF.

The chain joins TRBV6-5 to TRBJ2-3, with D possibly being TRBD2 (5 bases). The CDR3 runs to 16 residues. The V gene's germline CDR1 is MNHEY and CDR2 SVGAGI. V lost 2 bases and J lost 2, with 14 bases in between. The CDR3 loop is CASSYEAGGSTDTQYF. The CDR3 nucleotides read TGTGCCAGCAGTTACGAGGCGGGTGGGTCCACAGATACGCAGTATTTT.

The chain links TRBV3-1 (or the pseudogene TRBV3-2) to TRBJ1-2, with a weak D call TRBD1 (5 bases). The CDR3 has 13 amino acids. The germline CDR1 and CDR2 sequences are LGHDT and YNNKEL (reference sequence). V was shortened by 0 bases and J by 8 bases, with 10 bases between the two germline ends. The CDR3 bases are TGTGCCAGCAGCCAAGATGGGAGGGACGGCTACACCTTC. Its translation: CASSQDGRDGYTF.

The chain joins TRBV5-1 to TRBJ2-3, with D possibly matching TRBD2 (7 bases). CDR3 length equals 15 residues. V dropped 0 bases and J dropped 4 bases, with 12 bases sitting between them. From germline, CDR1 is SGHRS and CDR2 YFSETQ. CDR3 nucleotide sequence: TGCGCCAGCAGCTTGGAGGGGGGGCGCGCAGATACGCAGTATTTT. The encoded protein is CASSLEGGRADTQYF.

V usage is TRBV20-1 and J usage is TRBJ2-1; possible D gene TRBD2, 5 bases. The CDR3 loop spans 11 amino acids. Trimming cost V 0 bases and J 9 bases, with 6 bases left between them. The germline V gene has CDR1 DFQATT and CDR2 SNEGSKA (reference sequence). CDR3 loop: CSARDRGEQFF. The CDR3 coding sequence is TGCAGTGCTAGAGATCGGGGTGAGCAGTTCTTC.

The chain combines TRBV27 with TRBJ1-4; 10 nucleotides align to TRBD1. With V trimmed by 4 bases and J by 6 bases, 5 bases remained unmatched. The germline V gene has CDR1 MNHEY and CDR2 SMNVEV (reference sequence). There are 15 residues in the CDR3. The DNA of the CDR3 is TGTGCCAGCAGTTCCGGACAGGGGGGCGATGAAAAACTGTTTTTT. This codes for CASSSGQGGDEKLFF.

The chain combines TRBV6-5 with TRBJ2-5; no clear D. The germline V gene encodes CDR1 MNHEY and CDR2 SVGAGI. The CDR3 has 15 amino acids. The V and J ends lost 8 bases and 0 bases respectively, with 16 bases between them. The CDR3 sequence is CASSGTPEYQETQYF. The CDR3 DNA follows: TGTGCCAGCTCTGGAACGCCAGAGTACCAAGAGACCCAGTACTTC.

The CDR3 sequence: CASSLTSGGAYEQYF. Written as DNA, the CDR3 is TGTGCCAGCAGCTTGACTAGCGGGGGAGCCTACGAGCAGTACTTC. V and J are TRBV5-8 and TRBJ2-7; 11 positions match TRBD2. V dropped 1 base and J dropped 2; count of bases not matched to a gene: 2. The germline gives CDR1 SGHTS, CDR2 YDEGEE. This CDR3 spans 15 amino acids. The full variable domain, completed using reference TRBV5-8 and TRBJ2-7, is EAGVTQSPTHLIKTRGQQATLRCSPISGHTSVYWYQQALGLGLQFLLWYDEGEERNRGNFPPRFSGRQFPNYSSELNVNALELEDSALYLCASSLTSGGAYEQYFGPGTRLTVT.

The chain carries TRBV27 and TRBJ2-6; TRBD1 matches 7 bases. Germline CDR1 and CDR2: MNHEY and SMNVEV (reference sequence). The CDR3 runs to 16 residues. Trimming at V came to 5 bases and at J to 0 bases, leaving 4 bases not matched to a gene. The CDR3: CASSPGQFSGANVLTF. The CDR3 region has the DNA TGTGCCAGCAGTCCGGGACAGTTCTCTGGGGCCAACGTCCTGACTTTC. The complete variable domain, with remaining parts taken from reference TRBV27 and TRBJ2-6, reads EAQVTQNPRYLITVTGKKLTVTCSQNMNHEYMSWYRQDPGLGLRQIYYSMNVEVTDKGDVPEGYKVSRKEKRNFPLILESPSPNQTSLYFCASSPGQFSGANVLTFGAGSRLTVL.

The rearrangement uses TRBV5-1 and TRBJ2-5; tentatively, D is TRBD1 or TRBD2 (7 bases each). Germline V gene sequence: CDR1 SGHRS, CDR2 YFSETQ. Trimming left V 4 bases short and J 5 bases short, with 12 bases between. The CDR3 has 13 amino acids. CDR3 residues: CASSPQGGETQYF. CDR3 DNA: TGCGCCAGCAGCCCGCAGGGGGGGGAGACCCAGTACTTC.

V and J are TRBV4-1 and TRBJ2-3; 13 bases map to TRBD2. The ends lost 3 bases at V and 5 bases at J; junction bases unmatched: 8. The CDR3 consists of 17 residues. Germline V gene sequence: CDR1 MGHRA, CDR2 YSYEKL. CDR3 bases: TGCGCCAGCAGCCAGCCCACTAGCGGGGGGGCTAAAGATACGCAGTATTTT. Its protein is CASSQPTSGGAKDTQYF.

The chain has TRBV6-5 and TRBJ1-5; maybe TRBD1 (6 bases). Germline assignment: CDR1 MNHEY and CDR2 SVGAGI. The CDR3 has 14 amino acids. Trimming cost V 6 bases and J 2 bases, with 11 bases left between them. CDR3 bases: TGTGCCAGCAGGCAGGGGTATGGCAATCAGCCCCAGCATTTT. Protein: CASRQGYGNQPQHF.

This clone was observed once. The genes are TRBV12-3 or TRBV12-4 and TRBJ1-1; D uncertain. The ends were cut back, 3 bases at V and 0 bases at J, with 5 bases in the middle. CDR3 length: 13 amino acids. CDR3 loop: CASSLRVNTEAFF. The DNA of the CDR3 is TGTGCCAGCAGTTTGAGGGTGAACACTGAAGCTTTCTTT.

J is TRBJ1-1 and V is TRBV3-1 (or the pseudogene TRBV3-2); 8 bases align to TRBD1. V trimming: 4 bases; J trimming: 4 bases; junction bases outside the gene matches: 8. CDR1 is LGHDT, CDR2 YNNKEL, per germline (reference sequence). CDR3 size: 15 residues. In DNA form, the CDR3 reads TGTGCCAGCAGCCCGTGGACAGGGTATTCCACTGAAGCTTTCTTT. This encodes CASSPWTGYSTEAFF.

The J gene is TRBJ2-3, the V gene TRBV6-5; a weak D match, TRBD1 (5 bases). The V and J ends lost 6 bases and 0 bases respectively, with 7 bases between them. This CDR3 spans 13 amino acids. Germline assignment: CDR1 MNHEY and CDR2 SVGAGI. CDR3 coding DNA: TGTGCCAGCAGCAGGACAAGCACAGATACGCAGTATTTT. Amino acids: CASSRTSTDTQYF.

The gene calls are TRBV12-5 and TRBJ2-1; D unclear. The germline V gene encodes CDR1 LGHNT and CDR2 FRNRAP. V lost 4 bases to trimming and J lost 8 bases, with 9 bases between them. The CDR3 consists of 12 residues. For the CDR3, the DNA is TGTGCTAGTGGTTCGGCCGCCTATGAGCAGTTCTTC. Translation gives CASGSAAYEQFF.

V gene TRBV18 combines with J gene TRBJ2-5, with TRBD2 matching over 8 bases. CDR3 length: 14 amino acids. The germline gives CDR1 KGHSH, CDR2 LQKENI. The ends lost 0 bases at V and 3 bases at J; junction bases unmatched: 0. The CDR3 sequence: CASSPPRGEETQYF. CDR3 sequence (DNA): TGTGCCAGCTCACCACCGCGGGGGGAAGAGACCCAGTACTTC.

The chain has TRBV13 and TRBJ1-1; a possible D gene is TRBD1 (5 bases). V was clipped by 5 bases and J by 0 bases, with 10 bases between them. CDR3 length: 14 residues. Germline CDR1 reads PRHDT; CDR2 reads FYEKMQ (reference sequence). The CDR3 DNA follows: TGTGCCAGCAGCCCTCGGGACCTGAACACTGAAGCTTTCTTT. Translated, it gives CASSPRDLNTEAFF.

The chain recombines TRBV4-3 with TRBJ2-3, with 8 bases that match TRBD2. Per germline, CDR1 LGHNA and CDR2 YSLEER. Trimming cost V 1 base and J 1 base; bases outside gene matches: 7. The CDR3 loop spans 17 amino acids. CDR3 in amino acids: CASSQVGAGGGTDTQYF. The CDR3 region has the DNA TGCGCCAGCAGCCAAGTCGGGGCGGGGGGAGGCACAGATACGCAGTATTTT.

The count of this clone is one. The chain has TRBV4-1 and TRBJ1-2; D is ambiguous. CDR1 MGHRA and CDR2 YSYEKL come from the germline V gene. There are 13 residues in the CDR3. V was trimmed by 0 bases and J by 3 bases, leaving 5 bases between them. The CDR3 nucleotides are TGCGCCAGCAGCCAAGAGCGGTACTATGGCTACACCTTC. Its translation: CASSQERYYGYTF.

The rearrangement uses TRBV7-6 and TRBJ2-1; TRBD1 matches at 9 bases. V was pared by 5 bases and J by 4 bases, with 6 bases of the junction left unmatched. Per germline, CDR1 SGHVS and CDR2 FNYEAQ. The CDR3 sequence is 15 residues long. CDR3 sequence: CASSPGQGRYNEQFF. The CDR3 region has the DNA TGTGCCAGCAGCCCAGGACAGGGGCGGTACAATGAGCAGTTCTTC.